A selection of T cell receptor beta chains follows, all from one sample in a study of human T cells and chemical hapten exposure. TCRdb reprocessed the RACE reads with MiXCR, giving one entry per CDR3 protein. This sample has 300,000 to 450,000 distinct CDR3 sequences; roughly 4.6% occur once, and the top ten carry 2% to 3%. The sample here was whole blood, taken in connection with sensitization to the hapten diphenylcyclopropenone (DPC). The receptors were sampled from a woman aged 45-65 years with alopecia areata. Some clones in this sample may be carry-over from other donors' samples. The CDR3 runs from the conserved cysteine through the conserved F or W. The D gene is left open where the match is weak. Not every row has a clone size; where given, it reads once, few, many or a size class.

j_gene,v_gene,abundance,d_gene,CDR3aa,CDR3nt
TRBJ2-5,TRBV7-9,many,TRBD2,CASSFGATGTSGQETQYF,TGTGCCAGCAGCTTCGGTGCCACAGGGACTAGCGGACAAGAGACCCAGTACTTC
TRBJ1-1,TRBV12-3/TRBV12-4,many,.,CASSPDVGLNTEAFF,TGTGCCAGCAGCCCCGACGTGGGGTTGAACACTGAAGCTTTCTTT
TRBJ2-5,TRBV18,few,.,CASSPMAGGDQETQYF,TGTGCCAGCTCGCCAATGGCCGGGGGAGATCAAGAGACCCAGTACTTC
TRBJ2-3,TRBV12-3/TRBV12-4,many,TRBD2,CASSLEPSGRWDTQYF,TGTGCCAGCAGTTTAGAGCCTAGCGGGAGGTGGGATACGCAGTATTTT
TRBJ1-4,TRBV6-5,.,.,CASSYGPGRGEKLFF,TGTGCCAGCAGTTACGGTCCAGGGAGGGGTGAAAAACTGTTTTTT
TRBJ1-6,TRBV12-3/TRBV12-4,.,TRBD1,CASKSGGRLGNSPLHF,TGTGCCAGCAAGTCAGGGGGGCGCTTGGGTAATTCACCCCTCCACTTT
TRBJ2-3,TRBV18,.,.,CASSAGPTDTQYF,TGTGCCAGCTCGGCAGGACCCACAGATACGCAGTATTTT
TRBJ1-1,TRBV12-3/TRBV12-4,few,.,CASSLLSPYTEAFF,TGTGCCAGCAGTTTACTGTCCCCCTACACTGAAGCTTTCTTT
TRBJ2-7,TRBV27,few,.,CASSPPGHFYEQYF,TGTGCCAGCAGTCCCCCCGGACACTTCTACGAGCAGTACTTC
TRBJ2-5,TRBV7-2,.,TRBD1,CASSLERQGWNQETQYF,TGTGCCAGCAGCTTAGAAAGACAGGGTTGGAACCAAGAGACCCAGTACTTC
TRBJ2-5,TRBV5-5,many,TRBD1,CASSLEFAGGRETQYF,TGTGCCAGCAGCTTGGAGTTTGCAGGGGGCCGGGAGACCCAGTACTTC